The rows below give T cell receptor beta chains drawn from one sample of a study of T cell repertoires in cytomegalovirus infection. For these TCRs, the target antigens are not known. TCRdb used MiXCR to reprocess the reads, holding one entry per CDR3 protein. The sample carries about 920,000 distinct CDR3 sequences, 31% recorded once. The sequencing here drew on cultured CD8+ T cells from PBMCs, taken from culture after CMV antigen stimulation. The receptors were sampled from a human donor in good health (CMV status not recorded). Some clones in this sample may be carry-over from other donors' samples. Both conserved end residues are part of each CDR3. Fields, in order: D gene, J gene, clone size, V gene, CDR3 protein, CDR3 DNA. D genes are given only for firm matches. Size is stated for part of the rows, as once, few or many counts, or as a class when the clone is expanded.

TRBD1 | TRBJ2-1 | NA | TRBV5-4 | CASSSTEGAAYNEQFF | TGTGCCAGCAGCTCAACCGAGGGGGCAGCCTACAATGAGCAGTTCTTC
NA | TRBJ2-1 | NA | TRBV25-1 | CASRKGTSTYNEQFF | TGTGCCAGCAGGAAGGGGACCTCAACCTACAATGAGCAGTTCTTC
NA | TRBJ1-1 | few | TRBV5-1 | CASSLDPPGGPTEAFF | TGCGCCAGCAGCTTGGACCCACCGGGGGGGCCCACTGAAGCTTTCTTT
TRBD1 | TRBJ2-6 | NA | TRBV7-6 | CASSRPVGTGDPHSGANVLTF | TGTGCCAGCAGCCGGCCCGTTGGGACAGGGGACCCCCACTCTGGGGCCAACGTCCTGACTTTC
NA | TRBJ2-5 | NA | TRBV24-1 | CATSVGDSPRETQYF | TGTGCCACCAGTGTGGGGGACTCTCCCCGGGAGACCCAGTACTTC
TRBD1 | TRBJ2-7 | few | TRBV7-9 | CASSPSSGTGAYEQYF | TGTGCCAGCAGCCCGTCTTCCGGGACAGGTGCCTACGAGCAGTACTTC
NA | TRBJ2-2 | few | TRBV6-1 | CAIRGSTGELFF | TGTGCCATTCGGGGTTCCACCGGGGAGCTGTTTTTT
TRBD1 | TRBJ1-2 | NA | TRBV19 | CASTDRVYGYTF | TGTGCCAGTACCGACAGGGTTTATGGCTACACCTTC
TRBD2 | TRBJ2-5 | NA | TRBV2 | CASSPAAGQETQYF | TGTGCCAGCAGCCCAGCAGCGGGGCAAGAGACCCAGTACTTC
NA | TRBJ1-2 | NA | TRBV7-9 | CASSWGRGYTF | TGTGCCAGCAGCTGGGGGAGAGGCTACACCTTC
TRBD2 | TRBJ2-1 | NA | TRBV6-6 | CASSYTSGGSNEQFF | TGTGCCAGCAGTTACACTAGCGGGGGCTCCAATGAGCAGTTCTTC
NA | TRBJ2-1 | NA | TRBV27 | CASTNGHLSYNEQFF | TGTGCCAGCACCAACGGACACCTTTCTTACAATGAGCAGTTCTTC
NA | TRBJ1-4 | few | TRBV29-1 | CSVLLGATNEKLFF | TGCAGCGTTCTCCTGGGGGCAACTAATGAAAAACTGTTTTTT
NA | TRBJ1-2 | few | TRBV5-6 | CASSLASEDLRNGYTF | TGTGCCAGCAGCTTGGCCTCAGAGGACCTTCGGAATGGCTACACCTTC
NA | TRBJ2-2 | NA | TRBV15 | CATSRPSRGELFF | TGTGCCACCAGCAGACCTAGCAGAGGGGAGCTGTTTTTT
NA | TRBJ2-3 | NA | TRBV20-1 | CSAPRTSTDTQYF | TGCAGTGCTCCCCGGACCAGCACAGATACGCAGTATTTT
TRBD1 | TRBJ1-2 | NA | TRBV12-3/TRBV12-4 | CASSGDSGGYGYTF | TGTGCCAGCAGTGGGGACAGTGGTGGCTATGGCTACACCTTC
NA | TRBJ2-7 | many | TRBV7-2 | CASSSTIRQGRTYYEQYF | TGTGCCAGCAGCTCTACAATCCGGCAGGGGAGGACCTACTACGAGCAGTACTTC
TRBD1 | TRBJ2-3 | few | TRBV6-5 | CASSRDRGQGDTQYF | TGTGCCAGCAGCCGGGACAGGGGGCAAGGAGATACGCAGTATTTT
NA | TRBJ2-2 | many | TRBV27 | CASSLRDSNTGELFF | TGTGCCAGCAGTCTGAGGGACTCGAACACCGGGGAGCTGTTTTTT
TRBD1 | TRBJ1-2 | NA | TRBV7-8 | CVSAPGTGRGYTF | TGTGTCAGCGCCCCCGGGACAGGGAGAGGCTACACCTTC
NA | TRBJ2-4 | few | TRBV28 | CASSFRGARENIQYF | TGTGCCAGCAGTTTCCGGGGGGCCAGGGAAAACATTCAGTACTTC
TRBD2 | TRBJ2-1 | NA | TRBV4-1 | CASSLPLAGNNNEQFF | TGCGCCAGCAGTCTGCCCTTAGCGGGGAATAATAATGAGCAGTTCTTC
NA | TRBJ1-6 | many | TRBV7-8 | CASSFRAGYSPLHF | TGTGCCAGCAGCTTTAGGGCAGGGTATTCACCCCTCCACTTT
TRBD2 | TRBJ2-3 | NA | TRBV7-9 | CASSARGGPNSDTQYF | TGTGCCAGCAGCGCCCGGGGGGGGCCTAATAGCGATACGCAGTATTTT
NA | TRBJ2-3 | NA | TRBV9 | CASSAPRQGGETTDTQYF | TGTGCCAGCAGCGCTCCCCGGCAGGGCGGGGAAACCACAGATACGCAGTATTTT
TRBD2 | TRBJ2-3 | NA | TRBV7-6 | CASSLRYTGGQKGTQYF | TGTGCCAGCAGCCTCCGGTATACGGGGGGGCAGAAGGGTACGCAGTATTTT
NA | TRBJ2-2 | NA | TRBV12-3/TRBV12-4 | CASRETDKGNTGELFF | TGTGCCAGCCGAGAGACCGACAAAGGGAACACCGGGGAGCTGTTTTTT
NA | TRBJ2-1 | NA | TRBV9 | CASSIRDEQFF | TGTGCCAGCAGCATCAGGGATGAGCAGTTCTTC
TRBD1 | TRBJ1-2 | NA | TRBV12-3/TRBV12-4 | CASSRGTVEDGYTF | TGTGCCAGCAGCCGAGGGACAGTGGAGGATGGCTACACCTTC
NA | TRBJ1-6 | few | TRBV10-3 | CAISEFGSPDSPLHF | TGTGCCATCAGTGAGTTTGGTTCCCCCGATTCACCCCTCCACTTT
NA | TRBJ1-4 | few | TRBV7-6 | CASSGGGQGREKLFF | TGTGCCAGCTCTGGAGGGGGGCAGGGACGTGAAAAACTGTTTTTT
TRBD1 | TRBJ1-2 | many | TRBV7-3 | CASSSHRGGLHYGYTF | TGTGCCAGCAGCTCCCACAGAGGGGGCTTGCACTATGGCTACACCTTC
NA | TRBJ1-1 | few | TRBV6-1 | CASSYMGRLDTEAFF | TGTGCCAGCAGTTATATGGGAAGATTGGACACTGAAGCTTTCTTT
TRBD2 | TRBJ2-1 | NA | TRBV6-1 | CASSSISGGFYNEQFF | TGTGCCAGCAGTTCCATTAGCGGGGGATTCTACAATGAGCAGTTCTTC
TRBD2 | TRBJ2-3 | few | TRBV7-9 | CASSSRSGDSTDTQYF | TGTGCCAGCAGCTCACGTAGCGGGGATAGCACAGATACGCAGTATTTT
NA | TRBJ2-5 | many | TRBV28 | CASSLRGGEETQYF | TGTGCCAGCAGCTTACGCGGTGGAGAAGAGACCCAGTACTTC
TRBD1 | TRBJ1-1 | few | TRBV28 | CASSLRDRELTEAFF | TGTGCCAGCAGCCTTAGGGACAGGGAATTAACTGAAGCTTTCTTT
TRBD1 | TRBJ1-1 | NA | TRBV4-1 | CASSQEFSGGTEAFF | TGCGCCAGCAGCCAAGAATTTTCAGGGGGCACTGAAGCTTTCTTT
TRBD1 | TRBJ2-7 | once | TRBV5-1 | CASSWGTELIAYEQYF | TGCGCCAGCAGCTGGGGGACAGAGTTGATAGCCTACGAGCAGTACTTC
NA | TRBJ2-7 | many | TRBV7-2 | CASSGTDGYEQYF | TGTGCCAGCAGCGGGACCGACGGCTACGAGCAGTACTTC
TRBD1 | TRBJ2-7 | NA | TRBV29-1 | CSVGTGNRYEQYF | TGCAGCGTTGGGACAGGGAATCGCTACGAGCAGTACTTC
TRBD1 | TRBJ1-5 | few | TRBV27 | CASSIGTANQPQHF | TGTGCCAGCAGTATCGGGACAGCTAACCAGCCCCAGCATTTT
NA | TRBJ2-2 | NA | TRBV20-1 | CSARVDREDTGELFF | TGCAGTGCTAGAGTCGACAGGGAGGACACCGGGGAGCTGTTTTTT
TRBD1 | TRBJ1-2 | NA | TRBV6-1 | CASLGGGQGVNGYTF | TGTGCCAGCCTCGGAGGGGGACAGGGGGTGAATGGCTACACCTTC
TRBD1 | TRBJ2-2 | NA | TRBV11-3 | CASSLGDGTANTGELFF | TGTGCCAGCAGCTTAGGTGACGGGACAGCGAACACCGGGGAGCTGTTTTTT
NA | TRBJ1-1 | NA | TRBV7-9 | CASSLVSSEAFF | TGTGCCAGCAGCTTAGTTTCTTCTGAAGCTTTCTTT
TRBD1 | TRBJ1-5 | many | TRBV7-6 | CASSLAGGQGSPYSNQPQHF | TGTGCCAGCAGCTTAGCGGGCGGACAGGGGAGCCCCTATAGCAATCAGCCCCAGCATTTT
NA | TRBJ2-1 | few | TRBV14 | CASSQVLDEQFF | TGTGCCAGCAGCCAAGTTTTGGATGAGCAGTTCTTC
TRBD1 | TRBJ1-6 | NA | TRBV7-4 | CASSLTPGTGDSYNSPLHF | TGTGCCAGCAGCTTAACCCCCGGGACAGGGGACTCCTATAATTCACCCCTCCACTTT
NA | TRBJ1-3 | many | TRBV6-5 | CASSYSGTGNTIYF | TGTGCCAGCAGTTACTCGGGGACTGGAAACACCATATATTTT
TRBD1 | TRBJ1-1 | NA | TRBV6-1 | CASSGTGHTEAFF | TGTGCCAGCAGTGGGACAGGGCACACTGAAGCTTTCTTT
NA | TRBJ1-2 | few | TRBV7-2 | CATATNYGYTF | TGTGCCACTGCGACGAACTATGGCTACACCTTC
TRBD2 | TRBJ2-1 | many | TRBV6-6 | CASSYSRRGGESSYNEQFF | TGTGCCAGCAGTTACTCCAGGCGGGGGGGCGAATCCTCCTACAATGAGCAGTTCTTC